This record concerns one T cell receptor (beta chain) sequence. The data originate from a study of blood T cell repertoires in COVID-19. Produced via immunoSEQ multiplex PCR; TCRdb's table is partial and in-frame only. This sample yields 35,000 to 50,000 clones, of which 89% are seen a single time; less than 20% belongs to the top ten. The ends lost 5 bases at V and 1 base at J; junction bases unmatched: 5. The CDR3 loop spans 16 amino acids. Germline assignment: CDR1 MNHEY and CDR2 SMNVEV (reference sequence). The receptor's source is a man between 65 and 85 years old with active COVID-19. The V call is TRBV27, the J call TRBJ2-5; the match to TRBD2 covers 12 bases. Source material: peripheral blood. The CDR3 DNA reads TGTGCCAGCAGTCCGACTAGCGGGGGATTCCAAGAGACCCAGTACTTC. Its protein product is CASSPTSGGFQETQYF.